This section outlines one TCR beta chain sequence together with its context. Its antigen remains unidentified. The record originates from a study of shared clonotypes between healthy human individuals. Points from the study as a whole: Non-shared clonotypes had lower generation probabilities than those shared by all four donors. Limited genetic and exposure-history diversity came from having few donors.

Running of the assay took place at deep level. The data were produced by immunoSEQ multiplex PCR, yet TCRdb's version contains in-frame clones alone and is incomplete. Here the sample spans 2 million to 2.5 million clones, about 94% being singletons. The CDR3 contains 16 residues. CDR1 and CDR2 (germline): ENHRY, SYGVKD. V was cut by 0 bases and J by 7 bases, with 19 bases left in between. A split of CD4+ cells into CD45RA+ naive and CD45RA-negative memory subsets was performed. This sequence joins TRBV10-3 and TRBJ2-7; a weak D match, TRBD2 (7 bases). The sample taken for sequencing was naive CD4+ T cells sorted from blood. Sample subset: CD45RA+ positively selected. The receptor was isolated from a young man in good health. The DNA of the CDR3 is TGTGCCATCAGTGAGTCGAGGTTAGGGGGGGCGCGGGAGCAGTACTTC. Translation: CAISESRLGGAREQYF.